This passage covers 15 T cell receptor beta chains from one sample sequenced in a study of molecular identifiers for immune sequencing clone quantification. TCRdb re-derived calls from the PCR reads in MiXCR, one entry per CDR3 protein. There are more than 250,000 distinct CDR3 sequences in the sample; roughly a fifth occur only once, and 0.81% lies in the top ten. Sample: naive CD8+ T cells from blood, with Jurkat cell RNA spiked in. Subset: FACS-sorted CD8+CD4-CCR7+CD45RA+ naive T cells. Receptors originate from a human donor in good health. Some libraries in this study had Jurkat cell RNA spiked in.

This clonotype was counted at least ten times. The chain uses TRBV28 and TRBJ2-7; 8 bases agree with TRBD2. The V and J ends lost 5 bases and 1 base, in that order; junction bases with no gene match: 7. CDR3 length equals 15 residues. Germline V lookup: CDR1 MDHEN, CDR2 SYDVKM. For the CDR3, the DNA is TGTGCCAGCAGTAGGGGACTAGGCTTGTCCTACGAGCAGTACTTC. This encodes CASSRGLGLSYEQYF.

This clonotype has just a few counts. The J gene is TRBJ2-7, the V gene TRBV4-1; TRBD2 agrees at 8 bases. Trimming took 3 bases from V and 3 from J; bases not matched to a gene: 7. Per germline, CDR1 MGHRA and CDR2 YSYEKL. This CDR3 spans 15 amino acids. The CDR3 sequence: CASSHSGDGIYEQYF. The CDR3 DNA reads TGCGCCAGCAGCCATAGCGGGGACGGTATCTACGAGCAGTACTTC.

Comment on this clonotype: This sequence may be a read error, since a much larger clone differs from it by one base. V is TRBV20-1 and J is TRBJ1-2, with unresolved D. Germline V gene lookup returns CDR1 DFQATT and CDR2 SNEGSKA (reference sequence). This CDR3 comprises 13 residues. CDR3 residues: CSARDLGNYGYAF. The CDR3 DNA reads TGCAGTGCTAGAGATTTGGGGAACTATGGCTACGCCTTC.

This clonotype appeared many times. As DNA, the CDR3 is TGTGCCAGCAGTTTAGCCGGGGACGAGCAGTACTTC. It yields the protein CASSLAGDEQYF. The chain carries TRBV12-3 or TRBV12-4 and TRBJ2-7; weak D call: TRBD2 (5 bases). The CDR3 spans 12 residues. Trimming took 0 bases from V and 5 from J, leaving 5 bases between them.

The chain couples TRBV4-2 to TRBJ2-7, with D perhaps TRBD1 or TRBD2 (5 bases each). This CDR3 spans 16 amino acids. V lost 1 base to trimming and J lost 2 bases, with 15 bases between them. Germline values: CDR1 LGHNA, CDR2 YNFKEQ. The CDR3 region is CASSQVWDGETYEQYF. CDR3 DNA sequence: TGTGCCAGCAGCCAAGTCTGGGACGGAGAAACCTACGAGCAGTACTTC.

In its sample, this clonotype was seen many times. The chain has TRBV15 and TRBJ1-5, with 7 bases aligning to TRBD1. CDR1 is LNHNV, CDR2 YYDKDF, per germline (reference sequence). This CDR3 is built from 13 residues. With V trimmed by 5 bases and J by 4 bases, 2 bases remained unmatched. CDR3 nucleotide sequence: TGTGCCACCAGCCCCAGGGGGAATCAGCCCCAGCATTTT. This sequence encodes CATSPRGNQPQHF. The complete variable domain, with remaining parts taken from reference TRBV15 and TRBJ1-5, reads DAMVIQNPRYQVTQFGKPVTLSCSQTLNHNVMYWYQQKSSQAPKLLFHYYDKDFNNEADTPDNFQSRRPNTSFCFLDIRSPGLGDTAMYLCATSPRGNQPQHFGDGTRLSIL.

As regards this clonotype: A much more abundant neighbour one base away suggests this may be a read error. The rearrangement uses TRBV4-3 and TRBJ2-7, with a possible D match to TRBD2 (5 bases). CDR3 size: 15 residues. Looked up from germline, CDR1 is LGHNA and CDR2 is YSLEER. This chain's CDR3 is CASSQEASLAYEQCF. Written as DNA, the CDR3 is TGCGCCAGCAGCCAAGAGGCTAGCCTAGCCTACGAGCAGTGCTTC.

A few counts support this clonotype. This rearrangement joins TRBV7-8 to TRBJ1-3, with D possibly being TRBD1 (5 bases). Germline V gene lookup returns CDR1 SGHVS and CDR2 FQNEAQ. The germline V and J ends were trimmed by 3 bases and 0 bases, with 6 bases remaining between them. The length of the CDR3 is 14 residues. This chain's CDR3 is CASSFQGSGNTIYF. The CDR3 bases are TGTGCCAGCAGCTTCCAGGGCTCTGGAAACACCATATATTTT.

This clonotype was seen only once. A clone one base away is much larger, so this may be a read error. CDR3 amino acids: CASSSPSRDGPTSTDTQYF. The CDR3 DNA reads TGCGCCAGCAGCTCGCCATCCCGGGACGGGCCGACGAGCACAGATACGCAGTATTTT. The chain joins TRBV5-1 to TRBJ2-3; possibly TRBD1 or TRBD2 for D (5 bases each). CDR1 is SGHRS, CDR2 YFSETQ, per germline. This CDR3 is built from 19 residues. V gave up 3 bases and J gave up 0 bases, with 23 bases separating them. The full variable domain, completed using reference TRBV5-1 and TRBJ2-3, is KAGVTQTPRYLIKTRGQQVTLSCSPISGHRSVSWYQQTPGQGLQFLFEYFSETQRNKGNFPGRFSGRQFSNSRSEMNVSTLELGDSALYLCASSSPSRDGPTSTDTQYFGPGTRLTVL.

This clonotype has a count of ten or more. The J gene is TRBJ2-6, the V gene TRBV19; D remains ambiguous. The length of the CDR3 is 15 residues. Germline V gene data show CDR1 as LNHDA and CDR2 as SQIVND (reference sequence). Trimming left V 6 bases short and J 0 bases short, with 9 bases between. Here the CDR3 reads CASSPALSGANVLTF. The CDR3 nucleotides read TGTGCCAGTAGCCCTGCCCTCTCTGGGGCCAACGTCCTGACTTTC.

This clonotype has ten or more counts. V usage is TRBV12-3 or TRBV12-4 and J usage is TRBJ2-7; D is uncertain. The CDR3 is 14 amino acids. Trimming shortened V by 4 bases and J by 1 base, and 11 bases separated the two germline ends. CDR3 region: CASSSPSRSYEQYF. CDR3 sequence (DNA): TGTGCCAGCAGTTCCCCGTCGAGATCCTACGAGCAGTACTTC.

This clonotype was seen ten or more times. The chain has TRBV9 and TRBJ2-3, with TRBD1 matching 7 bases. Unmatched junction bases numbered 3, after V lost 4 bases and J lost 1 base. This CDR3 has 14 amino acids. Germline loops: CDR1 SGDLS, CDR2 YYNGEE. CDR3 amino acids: CASSPQGGTDTQYF. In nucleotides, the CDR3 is TGTGCCAGCAGCCCCCAGGGGGGCACAGATACGCAGTATTTT.

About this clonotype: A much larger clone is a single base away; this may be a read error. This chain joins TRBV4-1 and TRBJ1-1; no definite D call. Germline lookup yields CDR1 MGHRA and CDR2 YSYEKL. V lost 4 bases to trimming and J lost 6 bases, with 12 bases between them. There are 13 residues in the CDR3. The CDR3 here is CASSRSEDAEAFF. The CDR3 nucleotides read TGCGCCAGCAGCCGGAGCGAGGACGCTGAAGCTTTCTTT.

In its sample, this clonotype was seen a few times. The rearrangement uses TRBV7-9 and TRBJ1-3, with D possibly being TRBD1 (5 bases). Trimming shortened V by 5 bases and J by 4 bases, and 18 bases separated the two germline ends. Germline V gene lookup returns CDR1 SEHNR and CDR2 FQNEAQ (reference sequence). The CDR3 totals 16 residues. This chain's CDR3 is CASSTSRWGLGNTIYF. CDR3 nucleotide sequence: TGTGCCAGCAGCACCTCCCGCTGGGGGTTGGGAAACACCATATATTTT.

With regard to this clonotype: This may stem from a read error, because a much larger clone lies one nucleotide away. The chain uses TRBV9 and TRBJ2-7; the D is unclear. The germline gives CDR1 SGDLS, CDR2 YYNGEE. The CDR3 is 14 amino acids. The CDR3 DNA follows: TGTGCCAGCAGCGTAGTGCCGGAAACCTACAAGCAGTACTTC. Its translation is CASSVVPETYKQYF. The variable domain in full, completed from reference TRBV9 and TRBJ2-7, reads DSGVTQTPKHLITATGQRVTLRCSPRSGDLSVYWYQQSLDQGLQFLIQYYNGEERAKGNILERFSAQQFPDLHSELNLSSLELGDSALYFCASSVVPETYKQYFGPGTRLTVT.